The source of this T cell receptor beta chain is a study of OX40 agonist ivuxolimab in advanced cancers. The table came from immunoSEQ multiplex PCR; TCRdb's copy has only in-frame clones and leaves some out. The sample records tens of thousands of clones, 90% being singletons. This clone was observed a handful of times. The sequencing here drew on CD4+ or CD8+ T cells sorted from blood, taken in a trial of the OX40 agonist ivuxolimab. This TCR came from an adult with an advanced solid tumor such as melanoma, head and neck, liver or kidney cancer.

CDR3 amino acids: CASSRIPLQGSATNEKLFF. CDR3 nucleotide sequence: TGTGCCAGCTCACGAATTCCCTTGCAGGGGAGTGCAACTAATGAAAAACTGTTTTTT. This chain connects TRBV18 to TRBJ1-4; D is possibly TRBD1 (6 bases). Looked up from germline, CDR1 is KGHSH and CDR2 is LQKENI. The CDR3 has 19 amino acids. Trimming left V 4 bases short and J 0 bases short, with 21 bases between.